This T cell receptor beta chain originates from a study of shared clonotypes between healthy human individuals. Study-level findings and limits: In a few donors, around 5.5% of naive CD4 clonotypes appeared in common. Non-shared clonotypes showed lower generation probabilities than clonotypes common to all four donors. Researchers found naive subsets generally carried larger estimated richness than memory subsets.

CDR1 and CDR2 from the germline V gene are SGHTA and FQGTGA. This CDR3 has 19 amino acids. Deletions cut 2 bases from V and 0 bases from J, with 17 bases between. Clones were sequenced by immunoSEQ multiplex PCR, and TCRdb holds only the in-frame ones, with some missing. This table has about 2.2 million clones, just over 90% appearing once. Naive CD8 cells lacked CD45RO, underwent positive selection for CCR7 and left out terminally differentiated effector memory CD45RA+ cells. In regard to this clone: Its target is not known.

This receptor was taken from a man younger than 30 in good health. Some clones in this sample may be carry-over from other donors' samples. The chain has TRBV7-3 and TRBJ2-6; possible D gene TRBD1, 6 bases. Sequencing input: naive CD8+ T cells from PBMCs. This CDR3 reads CASSLSAVQGHSGANVLTF. The CDR3 DNA reads as TGTGCCAGCAGCTTATCGGCTGTCCAGGGGCACTCTGGGGCCAACGTCCTGACTTTC.